This T cell receptor beta chain was obtained from a study of shared clonotypes between healthy human individuals. General study points: Memory subsets generally showed smaller estimated richness than naive subsets did. An effect of sequencing depth on clonotype sharing among donors was expected. The sharing of about 5% of naive CD4 clonotypes was seen across a handful of donors.

About this clone: Its antigen is undetermined.

Profiling relied on immunoSEQ multiplex PCR, and the TCRdb table lists in-frame clones only, not all of them. Here the sample spans a few hundred thousand clones, around 97% being singletons. The V end was cut by 1 base, the J end by 4 bases, with 11 bases between. The CDR3 spans 15 residues. The germline V gene has CDR1 SSHAT and CDR2 FNYEAQ (reference sequence). V gene TRBV7-7 combines with J gene TRBJ2-1, with no clear D. The source of this sequence is a woman aged 30 to 39 in good health. Sequenced: naive CD4+ T cells sorted from blood. The subset here: CD45RA+ positively selected. Here the CDR3 reads CASSLGWQSYNEQFF. DNA for the CDR3: TGTGCCAGCAGCTTAGGATGGCAGAGTTACAATGAGCAGTTCTTC.